These 18 T cell receptor beta chains came from one sample sequenced in a study of blood T cell repertoires in COVID-19 (dated by TCRdb to 2019 to 2021). Libraries came from the immunoSEQ multiplex PCR assay. The immuneACCESS repertoire file appears here via TCRdb, limited to in-frame rearrangements. These files lack a portion of the clones; in checked studies, under half of the deficit traces to unresolved V genes, and the cause of the others is not known. In all, the sample holds a few hundred thousand clones, and 70% to 90% of those were seen once. Of the sample, approximately 5.1% is held by the ten largest clones. The sequenced sample consisted of peripheral blood. These receptor sequences come from a man aged 50-60 years with active or convalescent COVID-19.

The chain carries TRBV27 and TRBJ2-2; 10 positions match TRBD2. This CDR3 comprises 15 residues. The germline CDR1 and CDR2 sequences are MNHEY and SMNVEV (reference sequence). The J segment lost 5 bases and the V segment lost 3 bases, leaving 3 bases of the junction unmatched. This CDR3 reads CASSFLAGDTGELFF. CDR3 nucleotides: TGTGCCAGCAGTTTCCTAGCGGGAGATACCGGGGAGCTGTTTTTT.

In this sample, this clone turned up once. The rearrangement links TRBV7-9 to TRBJ1-5; D is uncertain. CDR3 length equals 12 residues. With 2 bases removed from V and 11 bases from J, the gap between germline ends came to 10 bases. CDR1 SEHNR and CDR2 FQNEAQ come from the germline V gene (reference sequence). The CDR3: CASSLNSGAQHF. The CDR3 bases are TGTGCCAGCAGCTTAAACTCCGGGGCCCAGCATTTT.

CDR3 sequence reads: CASRKGGYEQYF. The CDR3, as DNA: TGTGCCAGTAGAAAGGGCGGGTACGAGCAGTACTTC. The chain recombines TRBV28 with TRBJ2-7; possibly TRBD2 for D (5 bases). This CDR3 is built from 12 residues. Germline CDR1 is MDHEN and CDR2 is SYDVKM. The V end was cut by 9 bases, the J end by 4 bases, with 13 bases between.

The chain combines TRBV21-1 with TRBJ2-7; the D call of TRBD2 is as the table states it, not checked on the DNA. TRBV21-1 is flagged as a pseudogene. The CDR3 has 20 amino acids. The CDR3 region is CASTPDKTSQRTGNVDEQYF. The CDR3 DNA reads TGTGCCAGCACCCCCGATAAAACCTCGCAGCGGACCGGAAATGTTGACGAGCAGTACTTC.

This clone was recorded once. V gene TRBV5-1 combines with J gene TRBJ1-5; D not resolved. CDR1 is SGHRS, CDR2 YFSETQ, per germline. The ends were cut back, 0 bases at V and 6 bases at J, with 7 bases in the middle. This CDR3 has 13 amino acids. The CDR3 spells CASSLEPGQPQHF. The DNA of the CDR3 is TGCGCCAGCAGCTTGGAGCCAGGTCAGCCCCAGCATTTT. The full variable domain, completed using reference TRBV5-1 and TRBJ1-5, is KAGVTQTPRYLIKTRGQQVTLSCSPISGHRSVSWYQQTPGQGLQFLFEYFSETQRNKGNFPGRFSGRQFSNSRSEMNVSTLELGDSALYLCASSLEPGQPQHFGDGTRLSIL.

The J gene is TRBJ1-2, the V gene TRBV24-1; D is unclear. The CDR3 loop spans 12 amino acids. With 4 bases removed from V and 4 bases from J, the gap between germline ends came to 6 bases. Germline CDR1 is KGHDR and CDR2 is SFDVKD. The CDR3 region is CATSDDSYGYTF. In nucleotides, the CDR3 is TGTGCCACCAGTGACGACTCCTATGGCTACACCTTC.

The chain joins TRBV19 to TRBJ1-1; 7 bases agree with TRBD1. Germline V gives CDR1 LNHDA, CDR2 SQIVND (reference sequence). The CDR3 has 14 residues. Unmatched junction bases numbered 6, after V lost 7 bases and J lost 1 base. The CDR3 DNA reads as TGTGCCAGTATCCAGGGGGGACAGAACACTGAAGCTTTCTTT. Encoded protein: CASIQGGQNTEAFF.

V and J are TRBV4-3 and TRBJ2-4; TRBD2 is a possible D gene (6 bases). Germline V gene lookup returns CDR1 LGHNA and CDR2 YSLEER. The CDR3 length is 17 residues. Trimming took off 0 bases at V and 0 bases at J, with 12 bases between the two ends. The chain's CDR3 is CASSQDGAGLAKNIQYF. The CDR3 DNA is TGCGCCAGCAGCCAAGATGGGGCGGGACTAGCCAAAAACATTCAGTACTTC.

This clone came up once. V is TRBV9 and J is TRBJ1-2; 9 bases map to TRBD1. CDR1 is SGDLS and CDR2 is YYNGEE in the germline V gene. This CDR3 contains 15 residues. J gave up 6 bases and V 4 bases, and 10 bases lay outside the gene matches. This chain's CDR3 is CASSTQTTGGDGYTF. CDR3 coding DNA: TGTGCCAGCAGCACCCAGACGACAGGGGGAGATGGCTACACCTTC.

The V call is TRBV5-1, the J call TRBJ2-2; 11 positions agree with TRBD1. The germline V gene has CDR1 SGHRS and CDR2 YFSETQ. The CDR3 has 15 amino acids. V trimming: 3 bases; J trimming: 4 bases; junction bases outside the gene matches: 2. CDR3 amino acids: CASSWGQGGTGELFF. CDR3 nucleotides: TGCGCCAGCAGCTGGGGACAGGGGGGCACCGGGGAGCTGTTTTTT. The entire variable domain, with the rest obtained from reference TRBV5-1 and TRBJ2-2, is as follows: KAGVTQTPRYLIKTRGQQVTLSCSPISGHRSVSWYQQTPGQGLQFLFEYFSETQRNKGNFPGRFSGRQFSNSRSEMNVSTLELGDSALYLCASSWGQGGTGELFFGEGSRLTVL.

This chain connects TRBV10-3 to TRBJ1-1; 9 bases map to TRBD1. Germline V lookup: CDR1 ENHRY, CDR2 SYGVKD. The CDR3 is 15 amino acids. After removal of 0 bases from V and 4 bases from J, the junction contained 3 bases not matched to a gene. The CDR3 sequence is CAISESDRGGTEAFF. The CDR3, as DNA: TGTGCCATCAGTGAGTCGGACAGGGGCGGCACTGAAGCTTTCTTT.

V gene TRBV12-5 combines with J gene TRBJ2-3, with D maybe TRBD1 (6 bases). Germline V CDR1 and CDR2: LGHNT, FRNRAP. V dropped 4 bases and J dropped 3 bases, with 11 bases sitting between them. The CDR3 runs to 14 residues. CDR3 region: CASGSRGLTDTQYF. Here the CDR3 DNA reads TGTGCTAGTGGTTCCAGGGGTTTAACAGATACGCAGTATTTT.

The J gene is TRBJ2-2, the V gene TRBV24-1; TRBD2 might be the D (7 bases). Between the trimmed V and J ends, which lost 3 bases and 2 bases, there was a span of 15 bases. This CDR3 spans 17 amino acids. CDR1 and CDR2 from the germline V gene are KGHDR and SFDVKD. The CDR3 sequence: CATSDGRVGGNTGELFF. CDR3 bases: TGTGCCACCAGTGATGGGAGGGTCGGGGGCAACACCGGGGAGCTGTTTTTT.

The chain uses TRBV18 and TRBJ1-6; tentatively, D is TRBD1 (6 bases). Germline V lookup: CDR1 KGHSH, CDR2 LQKENI. The CDR3 contains 15 residues. V lost 3 bases and J 7 bases, leaving 13 bases between the germline ends. The CDR3 here is CASSPQGRGNSPLHF. In DNA, the CDR3 is TGTGCCAGCTCACCGCAGGGCAGGGGCAATTCACCCCTCCACTTT.

The rearrangement joins TRBV6-5 to TRBJ1-1; D gene uncertain. CDR3 length: 16 residues. Germline V lookup: CDR1 MNHEY, CDR2 SVGAGI. Trimming stripped 2 bases from V and 3 bases from J, with 16 bases between. The CDR3 DNA sequence: TGTGCCAGCAGTTACCGCCCCTGGGAGAGGGACACTGAAGCTTTCTTT. Its translation is CASSYRPWERDTEAFF.

This rearrangement joins TRBV7-9 to TRBJ2-7; no clear D gene. The CDR3 is 14 amino acids. Trimming shortened V by 2 bases and J by 0 bases, and 8 bases separated the two germline ends. In germline, CDR1 is SEHNR, CDR2 FQNEAQ (reference sequence). The CDR3 sequence is CASSLQAASYEQYF. Written as DNA, the CDR3 is TGTGCCAGCAGCTTACAGGCAGCCTCCTACGAGCAGTACTTC.

The V and J genes are TRBV15 and TRBJ2-2; possible D gene TRBD1, 7 bases. Trimming took off 7 bases at V and 5 bases at J, with 14 bases between the two ends. Germline V CDR1 and CDR2: LNHNV, YYDKDF (reference sequence). This CDR3 is built from 14 residues. As DNA, the CDR3 is TGTGCCACCAACGTTCAGGGGGGAACCGGGGAGCTGTTTTTT. Protein product: CATNVQGGTGELFF.

The rearrangement uses TRBV30 and TRBJ2-2; D might be TRBD1 (6 bases). The CDR3 extends over 13 amino acids. CDR1 and CDR2 (germline): GTSNPN, SVGIG (reference sequence). Trimming took off 8 bases at V and 5 bases at J, with 15 bases between the two ends. CDR3 nucleotide sequence: TGTGCCGGCGCAGGCCAGGGGACCGGGGAGCTGTTTTTT. Amino acid sequence: CAGAGQGTGELFF.